This T cell receptor beta chain was recorded in a study of blood T cells in healthy people across ages. This clonotype was counted a few times. For the second PCR, which ran for about 6 to 11 cycles, a sample-barcoded 5' primer and a J-beta primer mix were used. TCRdb independently ran MiXCR on the 5' RACE reads; one entry per CDR3 protein. The sample records around 1,800,000 distinct CDR3 sequences, more than 35% being singletons. There were healthy Caucasian individuals from Russia, aged about 6 to 100, serving as donors. The CDR3 has 13 residues. V was trimmed by 5 bases and J by 4 bases, leaving 8 bases between them. CDR1 and CDR2 (germline): SGHVS, FNYEAQ.

Sequencing was done on a sample of blood. The rearrangement joins TRBV7-6 to TRBJ1-4; D possibly corresponds to TRBD1 (5 bases). The sequence came from a human donor in good health. CDR3 nucleotides: TGTGCCAGCAGCCAAGGGGATAATGAAAAACTGTTTTTT. This sequence encodes CASSQGDNEKLFF.